A single sample is the source of the 13 T cell receptor beta chains below, sequenced in a study of regulatory T cells in long-lasting Graves disease. The time point here: newly diagnosed GD, antithyroid drugs for less than 3 months. With RNA extracted from PBMCs as input, the TCR library was made. Arm-PCR of CDR3 regions and iRepertoire HTBI primers were the basis on which TCR beta libraries were built. Using its own MiXCR run on the multiplex PCR reads, TCRdb lists one record per CDR3 protein. The sample comprises roughly 250,000 distinct CDR3 sequences, 15% to 20% of which are singletons, and approximately 15% rests with the top ten. The data also belong to a second study, concerning T cells in Graves' hyperthyroidism and ophthalmopathy.

The sample here was peripheral blood mononuclear cells (PBMCs), taken at new diagnosis, from a patient treated with antithyroid drugs. These receptor sequences come from a young woman with Graves disease.

This clonotype was seen ten or more times. The chain carries TRBV12-3 or TRBV12-4 and TRBJ1-2; D gene unclear. V lost 6 bases, J lost 8 bases, and 13 bases lay in between. This CDR3 has 12 residues. CDR3 amino acids: CASSRTARGYTF. CDR3 bases: TGTGCCAGCAGCCGAACCGCCCGAGGCTACACCTTC.

In this sample, this clonotype turned up a few times. V is TRBV12-5 and J is TRBJ1-6, with TRBD1 as a possible D gene (6 bases). The germline V gene has CDR1 LGHNT and CDR2 FRNRAP. With 6 bases removed from V and 6 bases from J, the gap between germline ends came to 12 bases. CDR3 length equals 14 residues. CDR3 DNA: TGTGCTAGTGGGCTGACAGGCGCTAATTCACCCCTCCACTTT. Amino acid sequence: CASGLTGANSPLHF. The full variable domain, completed using reference TRBV12-5 and TRBJ1-6, is DARVTQTPRHKVTEMGQEVTMRCQPILGHNTVFWYRQTMMQGLELLAYFRNRAPLDDSGMPKDRFSAEMPDATLATLKIQPSEPRDSAVYFCASGLTGANSPLHFGNGTRLTVT.

In its sample, this clonotype was seen many times. V is TRBV12-3 or TRBV12-4 and J is TRBJ1-4; a weak D match, TRBD1 (5 bases). V dropped 5 bases and J dropped 8 bases, with 15 bases sitting between them. This CDR3 has 14 residues. The CDR3 DNA is TGTGCCAGCAGTATAACCGGGGGGACGGAAAAACTGTTTTTT. It is translated as CASSITGGTEKLFF.

In this sample, this clonotype turned up many times. The V gene is TRBV24-1, the J gene TRBJ2-3; 9 bases agree with TRBD1. The CDR3 consists of 17 residues. The J segment lost 3 bases and the V segment lost 3 bases, leaving 9 bases of the junction unmatched. Germline V lookup: CDR1 KGHDR, CDR2 SFDVKD. CDR3 protein: CATSDPSPGQGTDTQYF. CDR3 DNA: TGTGCCACCAGTGATCCCTCCCCGGGACAGGGTACAGATACGCAGTATTTT.

This clonotype was seen at least ten times. The chain links TRBV6-1 to TRBJ1-5, with D unclear. Germline CDR1 and CDR2: MNHNS and SASEGT. CDR3 length: 14 residues. Trimming removed 6 bases from V and 1 base from J, with 10 bases in between. This CDR3 is CASRPNTSNQPQHF. The CDR3 DNA reads TGTGCCAGCAGACCTAACACGAGCAATCAGCCCCAGCATTTT.

This clonotype was seen ten or more times. The chain combines TRBV27 with TRBJ1-2; the match to TRBD1 covers 7 bases. V lost 1 base to trimming and J lost 8 bases; unmatched junction nucleotides: 10. Germline V lookup: CDR1 MNHEY, CDR2 SMNVEV (reference sequence). The CDR3 loop spans 15 amino acids. The CDR3 spells CASSLFSTGLGGYTF. The CDR3 DNA reads as TGTGCCAGCAGTTTATTCTCGACAGGGTTAGGCGGCTACACCTTC.

This clonotype was detected ten times or more. This chain links TRBV6-5 with TRBJ2-7; no definite D call. The CDR3 is 16 amino acids. V shed 2 bases and J shed 3 bases, with 17 bases lying between them. The germline V gene encodes CDR1 MNHEY and CDR2 SVGAGI. CDR3 residues: CASSYVGFVVNYEQYF. The DNA of the CDR3 is TGTGCCAGCAGTTACGTTGGTTTCGTGGTAAACTACGAGCAGTACTTC.

This clonotype was detected many times. The gene calls are TRBV18 and TRBJ1-1; 7 bases match TRBD1. Trimming took 5 bases from V and 5 from J; bases not matched to a gene: 5. The CDR3 has 13 residues. Looked up from germline, CDR1 is KGHSH and CDR2 is LQKENI. CDR3 nucleotides: TGTGCCAGCTCAATCGGACAGGAGACTGAAGCTTTCTTT. Amino acids: CASSIGQETEAFF.

This clonotype was seen ten or more times. The chain carries TRBV6-2 or TRBV6-3 and TRBJ2-1; 8 bases agree with TRBD2. Germline V gene lookup returns CDR1 MNHEY and CDR2 SVGEGT. The CDR3 spans 15 residues. The trim removed 2 bases at V and 3 bases at J, leaving 3 bases unmatched. The CDR3 protein is CASSYAGLDYNEQFF. Written as DNA, the CDR3 is TGTGCCAGCAGTTACGCGGGACTAGACTACAATGAGCAGTTCTTC.

The CDR3 coding sequence is TGTGCCACCGGGACTAGCCTCACAGATACGCAGTATTTT. Translation: CATGTSLTDTQYF. V usage is TRBV24-1 and J usage is TRBJ2-3; 9 bases map to TRBD2. In germline, CDR1 is KGHDR, CDR2 SFDVKD. Trimming removed 9 bases from V and 2 bases from J; junction bases left unmatched: 2. CDR3 length: 13 residues.

This clonotype has ten or more counts. The chain joins TRBV27 to TRBJ2-3; 7 bases map to TRBD2. The junction had 5 bases not matched to a gene; V was cut back by 6 bases and J by 2 bases. The CDR3 is 14 amino acids. Germline values: CDR1 MNHEY, CDR2 SMNVEV (reference sequence). The CDR3 spells CASRGGVHTDTQYF. The CDR3 bases are TGTGCCAGCAGGGGGGGGGTTCACACAGATACGCAGTATTTT.

This clonotype was picked up one time. In DNA form, the CDR3 reads TGTGCCAGCTCCTTTGGATCCGGGACTAGCGGGGGGGGCAATCAGCCCCAGCATTTT. It codes for CASSFGSGTSGGGNQPQHF. The rearrangement links TRBV27 to TRBJ1-5; maybe TRBD1 (5 bases). The germline V gene encodes CDR1 MNHEY and CDR2 SMNVEV (reference sequence). Between the trimmed V and J ends, which lost 8 bases and 2 bases, there was a span of 28 bases. This CDR3 spans 19 amino acids.

This clonotype was recorded many times. The rearrangement uses TRBV19 and TRBJ1-1, with a tentative D call TRBD1 (5 bases). Germline CDR1 and CDR2: LNHDA and SQIVND (reference sequence). This CDR3 comprises 14 residues. V was pared by 3 bases and J by 1 base, with 9 bases between. The CDR3 spells CASSIGHKNTEAFF. DNA of the CDR3: TGTGCCAGTAGTATCGGACATAAGAACACTGAAGCTTTCTTT.